This T cell receptor (beta chain) is drawn from a study of blood T cell repertoires in COVID-19. Overall study: Sites in the United States, Italy and Spain provided acute and convalescent COVID-19 samples. T cells, B-cell-depleted T cells, or PBMCs provided the cDNA or gDNA that served as material.

The authors' processing: Amplifying reference gene primers gave estimates of nucleated cell counts. Profiled with immunoSEQ multiplex PCR; TCRdb holds only in-frame clones, not every one. The DNA was the basis for D and trimming; V, J and clone size are from that table. The sample includes some 200,000 clones, about 85% seen only once; the top ten take 9.5% to 15%. Germline trimming cut 0 bases from V and 6 bases from J; bases unmatched to any gene: 6. The CDR3 loop spans 15 amino acids. Germline lookup yields CDR1 LGHNA and CDR2 YNFKEQ. This clonotype originated in a woman aged 18-29 years who had recovered from COVID-19. The chain recombines TRBV4-2 with TRBJ1-2, with 8 positions matching TRBD1. The specimen sequenced was peripheral blood. CDR3: CASSQESSGGDGYTF. CDR3 sequence (DNA): TGTGCCAGCAGCCAAGAATCCTCAGGGGGCGATGGCTACACCTTC.